Below are 21 T cell receptor beta chains sequenced from a single sample in a study of T-cell reconstitution after alpha-beta-depleted transplantation in children. Findings and caveats of the study: At one year after transplant, newly produced T cells mostly accounted for T-cell counts and diversity.

For these TCRs, the target antigens are not known. Unique molecular identifiers featured in how the TCRbeta library was prepared. TCRdb called the PCR reads again in MiXCR, with one record for every CDR3 protein. The sample contains 250,000 to 300,000 distinct CDR3 sequences, roughly 7.8% of which appear only once. Here the sequenced sample was peripheral blood, taken 360 days after TCRalphabeta/CD19-depleted stem cell transplant. These receptors were taken from a female patient between 2 and 10 years old who had a stem cell transplant for Fanconi anemia, so the T cells may come from the graft donor.

This clonotype came up many times. This rearrangement joins TRBV28 to TRBJ1-5, with D perhaps TRBD1 (5 bases). Germline CDR1 reads MDHEN; CDR2 reads SYDVKM. The CDR3 runs 14 residues. V was pared by 2 bases and J by 6 bases, with 11 bases between. In DNA form, the CDR3 reads TGTGCCAGCAGTTTAGGAGGCGGGACTCAGCCCCAGCATTTT. It encodes CASSLGGGTQPQHF.

At least ten counts were recorded for this clonotype. This sequence joins TRBV12-3 or TRBV12-4 and TRBJ2-1, with 8 bases fitting TRBD2. Trimming took 7 bases from V and 5 from J; bases not matched to a gene: 7. The CDR3 contains 14 residues. As DNA, the CDR3 is TGTGCCAGCACCCGGGGTAGCGGGGACAATGAGCAGTTCTTC. It translates to CASTRGSGDNEQFF.

This clonotype appeared a few times. The DNA for the CDR3 is TGTGCCAGCAGCTTACTAGCGGGGGGGCTTAACACCGGGGAGCTGTTTTTT. Translation: CASSLLAGGLNTGELFF. V and J are TRBV7-3 and TRBJ2-2; 12 bases agree with TRBD2. The V and J ends lost 2 bases and 2 bases, in that order; junction bases with no gene match: 3. CDR3 size: 17 residues. From germline, CDR1 is SGHTA and CDR2 FQGTGA.

This clonotype was found many times. This chain connects TRBV12-3 or TRBV12-4 to TRBJ1-1; no firm D call. The length of the CDR3 is 13 residues. Deletions cut 2 bases from V and 3 bases from J, with 7 bases between. For the CDR3, the DNA is TGTGCCAGCAGTTTAAGGAGAGACACTGAAGCTTTCTTT. It specifies CASSLRRDTEAFF.

The chain uses TRBV30 and TRBJ1-1; 12 bases agree with TRBD1. V shed 2 bases and J 4 bases; nucleotides not matched to a gene: 20. CDR1 and CDR2 (germline): GTSNPN, SVGIG (reference sequence). This CDR3 is 20 amino acids long. The DNA of the CDR3 is TGTGCCTGGAGTCCCTGGGAGAACGCCGGGACAGGGGGCGAAGGCACTGAAGCTTTCTTT. Translated: CAWSPWENAGTGGEGTEAFF.

This clonotype was seen many times. The V call is TRBV20-1, the J call TRBJ2-4, with D tentatively TRBD1 (5 bases). The CDR3 is 17 residues long. Between the trimmed V and J ends, which lost 0 bases and 0 bases, there was a span of 15 bases. Germline V lookup: CDR1 DFQATT, CDR2 SNEGSKA (reference sequence). The CDR3 bases are TGCAGTGCTAGAGATATGGACATGTTACTAGCCAAAAACATTCAGTACTTC. Its protein is CSARDMDMLLAKNIQYF.

This clonotype was seen many times. The V call is TRBV12-3 or TRBV12-4, the J call TRBJ1-1; TRBD1 is a possible D gene (6 bases). V shed 2 bases and J shed 1 base, with 8 bases lying between them. The CDR3 totals 14 residues. The CDR3 nucleotides are TGTGCCAGCAGTTTAAGGACAGAGAACACTGAAGCTTTCTTT. This sequence encodes CASSLRTENTEAFF.

This chain joins TRBV6-2 or TRBV6-3 and TRBJ1-5, with a tentative D call TRBD1 (5 bases). The CDR3 has 12 residues. Trimming cost V 6 bases and J 7 bases, with 10 bases left between them. Germline values: CDR1 MNHEY, CDR2 SVGEGT. DNA of the CDR3: TGTGCCAGCAGCCAGAGGGGACAGCCCCAGCATTTT. This translates into CASSQRGQPQHF.

In the case of this clonotype: An end of the junction does not agree with germline; a read error may underlie this. J is TRBJ2-2 and V is TRBV11-1; 7 positions agree with TRBD2. The CDR3 loop spans 18 amino acids. The germline gives CDR1 SGHAT, CDR2 FQDESV (reference sequence). The CDR3 DNA sequence: TGTGCCTGCAGCCTTTTCGGCTCCTGGCGGGAGTACACCGGGGAGCTGTTTTTC. This gives the protein CACSLFGSWREYTGELFF.

The rearrangement joins TRBV10-3 to TRBJ1-3; 7 bases are shared with TRBD1. Germline V lookup: CDR1 ENHRY, CDR2 SYGVKD. The junction had 6 bases not matched to a gene; V was cut back by 3 bases and J by 4 bases. The CDR3 loop spans 15 amino acids. CDR3 region: CAISEFGTVGNTIYF. DNA of the CDR3: TGTGCCATCAGTGAATTCGGGACAGTCGGAAACACCATATATTTT.

This clonotype showed up just a few times. The chain uses TRBV27 and TRBJ2-7; no reliable D call. V lost 7 bases, J lost 0 bases, and 10 bases lay in between. The V gene's germline CDR1 is MNHEY and CDR2 SMNVEV (reference sequence). The CDR3 length is 13 residues. In DNA form, the CDR3 reads TGTGCCAGCACCGTCCCGGGCTCCTACGAGCAGTACTTC. It is translated as CASTVPGSYEQYF.

The chain has TRBV6-1 and TRBJ2-1; D unresolved. Germline CDR1 is MNHNS and CDR2 is SASEGT. Trimming took off 2 bases at V and 5 bases at J, with 7 bases between the two ends. The CDR3 is 13 amino acids. CDR3 sequence (DNA): TGTGCCAGCAGTGAATCCTTCAACAATGAGCAGTTCTTC. Protein sequence: CASSESFNNEQFF.

This clonotype has a count of ten or more. The chain carries TRBV12-3 or TRBV12-4 and TRBJ2-7, with D possibly TRBD1 on 6 matching bases. The CDR3 is made up of 14 amino acids. V was trimmed by 5 bases and J by 7 bases, leaving 18 bases between them. In DNA form, the CDR3 reads TGTGCCAGCAGTCAGATAATGGGGGCTGGGGAGCAGTACTTC. Translating gives CASSQIMGAGEQYF.

In this sample, this clonotype turned up a few times. The chain has TRBV12-3 or TRBV12-4 and TRBJ1-2, with D perhaps TRBD1 (5 bases). V was clipped by 4 bases and J by 7 bases, with 13 bases between them. The CDR3 is 13 amino acids. CDR3 protein: CASSSRDALGYTF. In DNA form, the CDR3 reads TGTGCCAGCAGTTCTCGGGACGCCCTTGGCTACACCTTC.

This clonotype was detected ten times or more. The chain has TRBV7-3 and TRBJ2-7; 10 bases map to TRBD2. The ends lost 9 bases at V and 3 bases at J; junction bases unmatched: 11. The CDR3 extends over 15 amino acids. Per germline, CDR1 SGHTA and CDR2 FQGTGA. The CDR3 DNA sequence: TGTGCCAGGAGACTAGCGGGTCGAGAAAACTACGAGCAGTACTTC. Residues: CARRLAGRENYEQYF. Full variable domain (outside the CDR3, taken from reference TRBV7-3 and TRBJ2-7): GAGVSQTPSNKVTEKGKYVELRCDPISGHTALYWYRQSLGQGPEFLIYFQGTGAADDSGLPNDRFFAVRPEGSVSTLKIQRTERGDSAVYLCARRLAGRENYEQYFGPGTRLTVT.

This clonotype came up many times. The J gene is TRBJ2-7, the V gene TRBV7-8, with a weak D call TRBD1 (6 bases). Per the germline V gene, CDR1 is SGHVS and CDR2 is FQNEAQ. The V and J ends lost 1 base and 4 bases respectively, with 14 bases between them. The CDR3 consists of 15 residues. The CDR3 region is CASSLVAGADYEQYF. For the CDR3, the DNA is TGTGCCAGCAGCTTAGTGGCAGGGGCCGATTACGAGCAGTACTTC.

This clonotype was found many times. V and J are TRBV7-9 and TRBJ2-7; D is ambiguous. Looked up from germline, CDR1 is SEHNR and CDR2 is FQNEAQ (reference sequence). V was trimmed by 0 bases and J by 3 bases, leaving 12 bases between them. This CDR3 has 15 residues. CDR3 DNA sequence: TGTGCCAGCAGCTTAGCGGCCGGCCAGATCTACGAGCAGTACTTC. Protein: CASSLAAGQIYEQYF. The full variable domain, its missing parts supplied by reference TRBV7-9 and TRBJ2-7, is DTGVSQNPRHKITKRGQNVTFRCDPISEHNRLYWYRQTLGQGPEFLTYFQNEAQLEKSRLLSDRFSAERPKGSFSTLEIQRTEQGDSAMYLCASSLAAGQIYEQYFGPGTRLTVT.

The CDR3: CASSLGATNTEAFF. The CDR3 region has the DNA TGCGCCAGCAGCTTGGGGGCGACGAACACTGAAGCTTTCTTT. The rearrangement uses TRBV5-1 and TRBJ1-1, with unresolved D. This CDR3 comprises 14 residues. The V gene lost 0 bases and the J gene lost 1 base, with 7 bases spanning the gap. Germline lookup yields CDR1 SGHRS and CDR2 YFSETQ.

The chain carries TRBV20-1 and TRBJ1-5, with D possibly matching TRBD1 (5 bases). Germline V gene sequence: CDR1 DFQATT, CDR2 SNEGSKA (reference sequence). V was cut by 4 bases and J by 9 bases, with 13 bases left in between. The CDR3 is 12 residues long. The CDR3 region is CSAIQGSVPQHF. DNA of the CDR3: TGCAGTGCTATTCAGGGATCCGTGCCCCAGCATTTT.

This clonotype appeared a few times. CDR3 amino acids: CASSDFYGYTF. The CDR3 DNA reads TGCGCCAGCAGCGACTTTTACGGCTACACCTTC. The rearrangement uses TRBV4-3 and TRBJ1-2, with D hard to call. Germline V gives CDR1 LGHNA, CDR2 YSLEER. The CDR3 totals 11 residues. Trimming took 5 bases from V and 8 from J, leaving 9 bases between them.

This chain uses TRBV7-7 with TRBJ2-3; TRBD2 aligns across 8 bases. The ends lost 1 base at V and 1 base at J; junction bases unmatched: 10. Germline V gives CDR1 SSHAT, CDR2 FNYEAQ (reference sequence). This CDR3 has 18 residues. The CDR3 sequence is CASSLGAGGPLGTDTQYF. CDR3 nucleotide sequence: TGTGCCAGCAGCTTAGGGGCGGGAGGACCGCTCGGCACAGATACGCAGTATTTT. Drawing the rest from reference TRBV7-7 and TRBJ2-3, the complete variable domain is GAGVSQSPRYKVTKRGQDVTLRCDPISSHATLYWYQQALGQGPEFLTYFNYEAQPDKSGLPSDRFSAERPEGSISTLTIQRTEQRDSAMYRCASSLGAGGPLGTDTQYFGPGTRLTVL.